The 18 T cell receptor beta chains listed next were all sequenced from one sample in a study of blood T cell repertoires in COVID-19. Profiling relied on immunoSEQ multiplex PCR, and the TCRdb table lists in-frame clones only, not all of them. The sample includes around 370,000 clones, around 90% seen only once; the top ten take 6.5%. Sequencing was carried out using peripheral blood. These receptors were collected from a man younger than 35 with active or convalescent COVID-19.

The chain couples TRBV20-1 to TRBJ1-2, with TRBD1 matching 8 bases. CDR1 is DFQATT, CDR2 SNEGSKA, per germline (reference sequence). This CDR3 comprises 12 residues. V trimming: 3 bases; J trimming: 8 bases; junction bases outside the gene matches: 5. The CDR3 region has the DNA TGCAGTGCTAGTGTGGACAGGGAGGGCTACACCTTC. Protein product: CSASVDREGYTF.

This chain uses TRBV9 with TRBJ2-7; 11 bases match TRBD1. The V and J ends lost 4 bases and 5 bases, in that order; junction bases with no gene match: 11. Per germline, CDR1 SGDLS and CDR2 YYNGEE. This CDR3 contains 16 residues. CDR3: CASSPLRDRGNNEQYF. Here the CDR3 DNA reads TGTGCCAGCAGCCCCTTGAGGGACAGGGGGAACAACGAGCAGTACTTC. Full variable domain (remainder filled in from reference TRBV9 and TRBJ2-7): DSGVTQTPKHLITATGQRVTLRCSPRSGDLSVYWYQQSLDQGLQFLIQYYNGEERAKGNILERFSAQQFPDLHSELNLSSLELGDSALYFCASSPLRDRGNNEQYFGPGTRLTVT.

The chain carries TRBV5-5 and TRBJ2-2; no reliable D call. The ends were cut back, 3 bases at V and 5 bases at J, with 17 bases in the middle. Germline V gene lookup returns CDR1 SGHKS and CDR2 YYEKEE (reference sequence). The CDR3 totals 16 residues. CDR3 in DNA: TGTGCCAGCAGCTCCTTAGACACGACCAAAACCGGGGAGCTGTTTTTT. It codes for CASSSLDTTKTGELFF.

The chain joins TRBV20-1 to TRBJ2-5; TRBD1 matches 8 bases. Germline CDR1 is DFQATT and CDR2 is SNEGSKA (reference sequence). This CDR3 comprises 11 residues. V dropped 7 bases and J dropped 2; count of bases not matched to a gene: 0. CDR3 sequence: CSGTGQETQYF. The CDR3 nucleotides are TGCAGTGGGACAGGGCAAGAGACCCAGTACTTC.

The CDR3 spells CAISERVGGGEKLFF. CDR3 DNA sequence: TGTGCCATCAGTGAGAGAGTGGGGGGAGGCGAAAAACTGTTTTTT. This chain connects TRBV10-3 to TRBJ1-4, with a weak D call TRBD1 (5 bases). CDR1 is ENHRY and CDR2 is SYGVKD in the germline V gene. This CDR3 contains 15 residues. V lost 2 bases and J lost 8, with 15 bases in between.

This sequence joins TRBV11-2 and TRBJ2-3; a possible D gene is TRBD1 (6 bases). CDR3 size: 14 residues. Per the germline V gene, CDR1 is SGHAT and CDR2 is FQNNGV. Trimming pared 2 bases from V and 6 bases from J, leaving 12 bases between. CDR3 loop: CASSLWSGDDTQYF. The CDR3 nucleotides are TGTGCCAGCAGCTTATGGTCAGGGGACGATACGCAGTATTTT.

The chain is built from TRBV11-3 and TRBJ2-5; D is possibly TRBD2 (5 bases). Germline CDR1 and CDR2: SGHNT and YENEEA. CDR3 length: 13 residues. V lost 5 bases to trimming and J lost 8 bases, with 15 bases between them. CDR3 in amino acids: CASSPTGAGTQYF. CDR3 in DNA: TGTGCCAGCAGCCCCACGGGCGCGGGTACCCAGTACTTC.

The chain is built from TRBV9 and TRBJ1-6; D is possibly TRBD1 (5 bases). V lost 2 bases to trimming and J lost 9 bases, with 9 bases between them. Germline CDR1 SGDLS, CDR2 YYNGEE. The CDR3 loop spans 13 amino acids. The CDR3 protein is CASSVDSRSPLHF. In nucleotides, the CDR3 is TGTGCCAGCAGCGTCGACAGCCGTTCACCCCTCCACTTT.

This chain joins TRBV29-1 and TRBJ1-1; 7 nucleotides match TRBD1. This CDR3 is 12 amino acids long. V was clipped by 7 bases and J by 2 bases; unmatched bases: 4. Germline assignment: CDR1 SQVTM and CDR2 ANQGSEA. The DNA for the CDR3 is TGCAGCGCTGGACAGGTCAACACTGAAGCTTTCTTT. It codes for CSAGQVNTEAFF. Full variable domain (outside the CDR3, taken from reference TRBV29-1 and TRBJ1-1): SAVISQKPSRDICQRGTSLTIQCQVDSQVTMMFWYRQQPGQSLTLIATANQGSEATYESGFVIDKFPISRPNLTFSTLTVSNMSPEDSSIYLCSAGQVNTEAFFGQGTRLTVV.

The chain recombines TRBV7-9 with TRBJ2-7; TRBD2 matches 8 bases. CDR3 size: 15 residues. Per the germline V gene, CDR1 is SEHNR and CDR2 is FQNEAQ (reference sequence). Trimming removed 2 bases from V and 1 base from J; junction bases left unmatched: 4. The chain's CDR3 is CASSLLLAGSYEQYF. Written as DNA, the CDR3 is TGTGCCAGCAGCTTACTATTAGCGGGATCCTACGAGCAGTACTTC.

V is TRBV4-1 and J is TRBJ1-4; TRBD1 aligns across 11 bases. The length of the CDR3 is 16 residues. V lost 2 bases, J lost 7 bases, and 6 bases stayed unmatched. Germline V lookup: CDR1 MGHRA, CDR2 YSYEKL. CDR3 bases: TGCGCCAGCAGCCAACGGGACAGGGGGTGGGGTGAAAAACTGTTTTTT. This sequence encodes CASSQRDRGWGEKLFF.

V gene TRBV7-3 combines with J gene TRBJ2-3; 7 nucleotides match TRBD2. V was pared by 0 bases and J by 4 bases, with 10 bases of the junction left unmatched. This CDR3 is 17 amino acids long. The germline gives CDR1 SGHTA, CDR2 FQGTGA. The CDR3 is CASSLTGQRDLPDTQYF. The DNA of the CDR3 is TGTGCCAGCAGCTTAACGGGCCAGCGGGATCTTCCAGATACGCAGTATTTT.

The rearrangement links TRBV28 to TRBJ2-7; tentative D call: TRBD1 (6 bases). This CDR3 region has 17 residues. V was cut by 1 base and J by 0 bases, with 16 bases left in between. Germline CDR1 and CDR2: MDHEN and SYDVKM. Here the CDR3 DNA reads TGTGCCAGCAGTTTATCCAGATGGGACAAGATCTCCTACGAGCAGTACTTC. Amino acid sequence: CASSLSRWDKISYEQYF.

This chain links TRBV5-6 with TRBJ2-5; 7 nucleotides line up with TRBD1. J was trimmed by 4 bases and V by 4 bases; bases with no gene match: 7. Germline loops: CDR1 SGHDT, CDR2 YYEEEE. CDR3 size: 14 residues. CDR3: CASSPGQAIETQYF. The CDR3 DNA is TGTGCCAGCAGCCCCGGACAGGCTATAGAGACCCAGTACTTC. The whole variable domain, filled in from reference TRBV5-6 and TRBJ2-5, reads DAGVTQSPTHLIKTRGQQVTLRCSPKSGHDTVSWYQQALGQGPQFIFQYYEEEERQRGNFPDRFSGHQFPNYSSELNVNALLLGDSALYLCASSPGQAIETQYFGPGTRLLVL.

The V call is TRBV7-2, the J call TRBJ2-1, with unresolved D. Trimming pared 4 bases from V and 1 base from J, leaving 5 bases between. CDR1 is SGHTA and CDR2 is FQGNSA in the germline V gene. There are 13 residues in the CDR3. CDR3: CASSWQSYNEQFF. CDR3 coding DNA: TGTGCCAGCAGCTGGCAGTCCTACAATGAGCAGTTCTTC.

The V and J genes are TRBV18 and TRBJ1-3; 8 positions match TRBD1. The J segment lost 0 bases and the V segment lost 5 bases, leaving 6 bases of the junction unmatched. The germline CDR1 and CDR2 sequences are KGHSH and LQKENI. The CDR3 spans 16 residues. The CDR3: CASSSTGASSGNTIYF. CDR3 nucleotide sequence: TGTGCCAGCTCATCGACAGGGGCGTCCTCTGGAAACACCATATATTTT. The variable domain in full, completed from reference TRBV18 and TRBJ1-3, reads NAGVMQNPRHLVRRRGQEARLRCSPMKGHSHVYWYRQLPEEGLKFMVYLQKENIIDESGMPKERFSAEFPKEGPSILRIQQVVRGDSAAYFCASSSTGASSGNTIYFGEGSWLTVV.

Here the CDR3 DNA reads TGTGCCAGCTCACCCAGAGACAGCAACTCTGGAAACACCATATATTTT. Translated, it gives CASSPRDSNSGNTIYF. The chain recombines TRBV18 with TRBJ1-3; possibly TRBD1 for D (5 bases). The CDR3 is 16 amino acids. Trimming cost V 3 bases and J 0 bases, with 12 bases left between them. CDR1 and CDR2 (germline): KGHSH, LQKENI.

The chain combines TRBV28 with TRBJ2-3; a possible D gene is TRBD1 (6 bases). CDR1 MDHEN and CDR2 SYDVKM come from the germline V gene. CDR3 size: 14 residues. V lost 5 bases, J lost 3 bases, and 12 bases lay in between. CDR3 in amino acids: CASSPMGATDTQYF. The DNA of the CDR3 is TGTGCCAGCAGTCCCATGGGGGCGACAGATACGCAGTATTTT.